The 21 T cell receptor beta chains given below trace back to one sample, sequenced in a study of blood T cell repertoires in COVID-19. Libraries were prepared by immunoSEQ multiplex PCR; TCRdb keeps only in-frame clonotypes and omits some of them. The repertoire includes 180,000 or so clones, more than 65% of them detected once, and about 11% sits in the top ten. Sequencing input: PBMCs or T cells enriched from blood (not recorded which). These receptors all stem from a man aged 50-60 years who had recovered from COVID-19.

The chain is built from TRBV28 and TRBJ1-4; D might be TRBD1 (5 bases). Trimming pared 3 bases from V and 3 bases from J, leaving 8 bases between. Germline V gene lookup returns CDR1 MDHEN and CDR2 SYDVKM. This CDR3 has 14 residues. CDR3 sequence: CASSFRTPNEKLFF. The CDR3 coding sequence is TGTGCCAGCAGTTTCAGGACACCTAATGAAAAACTGTTTTTT.

The V and J genes are TRBV3-1 (or the pseudogene TRBV3-2) and TRBJ1-2; TRBD1 is a possible D gene (6 bases). CDR1 LGHDT and CDR2 YNNKEL come from the germline V gene (reference sequence). The CDR3 runs to 14 residues. Trimming left V 0 bases short and J 4 bases short, with 9 bases between. This CDR3 reads CASSQESGVYGYTF. The CDR3 DNA reads TGTGCCAGCAGCCAAGAATCAGGGGTCTATGGCTACACCTTC.

The V gene is TRBV24-1, the J gene TRBJ2-3; 11 bases fit TRBD2. CDR3 length: 17 residues. V lost 2 bases to trimming and J lost 7 bases; unmatched junction nucleotides: 10. Germline CDR1 KGHDR, CDR2 SFDVKD. The CDR3 here is CATSDSTSGGTRNTQYF. Written as DNA, the CDR3 is TGTGCCACCAGTGATTCCACTAGCGGGGGAACCCGTAATACGCAGTATTTT.

This clone was observed once. The chain couples TRBV2 to TRBJ2-5, with D possibly TRBD1 on 5 matching bases. With 5 bases removed from V and 5 bases from J, the gap between germline ends came to 9 bases. The CDR3 is 12 residues long. Germline CDR1 reads SNHLY; CDR2 reads FYNNEI. This chain's CDR3 is CASSQGWETQYF. In DNA form, the CDR3 reads TGTGCCAGCAGTCAGGGTTGGGAGACCCAGTACTTC.

CDR3 bases: TGTGCCAGCAGCCTCAAGCCGGGACAGGGACGAAACATTCAGTACTTC. Translation: CASSLKPGQGRNIQYF. The V call is TRBV5-5, the J call TRBJ2-4, with 9 bases identical to TRBD1. This CDR3 comprises 16 residues. The V gene end was trimmed by 4 bases and the J gene end by 6 bases; junction bases not matched to a gene: 11. CDR1 and CDR2 (germline): SGHKS, YYEKEE (reference sequence).

The chain uses TRBV19 and TRBJ2-3, with TRBD1 matching 8 bases. V lost 6 bases to trimming and J lost 4 bases; unmatched junction nucleotides: 12. Germline lookup yields CDR1 LNHDA and CDR2 SQIVND (reference sequence). The CDR3 spans 16 residues. In nucleotides, the CDR3 is TGTGCCAGTAGCTATCAGGGGGCTAGTGGGGCAGATACGCAGTATTTT. This translates into CASSYQGASGADTQYF.

This clone was counted only a few times. This rearrangement joins TRBV5-1 to TRBJ2-5; possible D gene TRBD2, 7 bases. Germline-derived CDR1 and CDR2 are SGHRS and YFSETQ. V was pared by 0 bases and J by 4 bases, with 19 bases between. The CDR3 has 17 amino acids. The CDR3 DNA follows: TGCGCCAGCAGCTTGGGATCGGCGGCGGGGGCCAGAGAGACCCAGTACTTC. It codes for CASSLGSAAGARETQYF.

The CDR3 reads CATSSGLVGELDEQFF. The DNA for the CDR3 is TGTGCCACCAGCAGTGGCCTAGTGGGAGAACTCGATGAGCAGTTCTTC. The chain employs TRBV15 and TRBJ2-1, with D possibly being TRBD2 (5 bases). This CDR3 spans 16 amino acids. Trimming cost V 3 bases and J 8 bases, with 20 bases left between them. Germline V lookup: CDR1 LNHNV, CDR2 YYDKDF (reference sequence).

The chain employs TRBV14 and TRBJ2-3; tentative D call: TRBD1 (6 bases). Trimming removed 4 bases at V and 5 bases at J, with 22 bases between. CDR3 length: 17 residues. Germline V gene lookup returns CDR1 SGHDN and CDR2 FVKESK. The DNA for the CDR3 is TGTGCCAGCAGCCCCCGAACGTGGGGTAGGGGGTTAGATACGCAGTATTTT. The encoded protein is CASSPRTWGRGLDTQYF. Filled out from reference TRBV14 and TRBJ2-3, the complete variable domain reads EAGVTQFPSHSVIEKGQTVTLRCDPISGHDNLYWYRRVMGKEIKFLLHFVKESKQDESGMPNNRFLAERTGGTYSTLKVQPAELEDSGVYFCASSPRTWGRGLDTQYFGPGTRLTVL.

The rearrangement uses TRBV6-6 and TRBJ2-7; possible D gene TRBD1, 6 bases. Trimming removed 0 bases from V and 8 bases from J, with 11 bases in between. CDR3 length: 13 amino acids. Germline V lookup: CDR1 MNHNY, CDR2 SVGAGI (reference sequence). CDR3 sequence reads: CASSYSRGGQQYF. The CDR3 DNA reads TGTGCCAGCAGTTACTCCAGGGGCGGCCAGCAGTACTTC.

The CDR3: CASSDSVYEQFF. CDR3 DNA: TGCGCCAGCAGTGACTCAGTCTATGAGCAGTTCTTC. The V call is TRBV10-2, the J call TRBJ2-1; D ambiguous. CDR1 WSHSY and CDR2 SAAADI come from the germline V gene. The CDR3 is made up of 12 amino acids. Trimming shortened V by 3 bases and J by 8 bases, and 8 bases separated the two germline ends.

J is TRBJ1-2 and V is TRBV7-2, with 8 bases identical to TRBD1. Trimming removed 2 bases from V and 3 bases from J; junction bases left unmatched: 5. Germline loops: CDR1 SGHTA, CDR2 FQGNSA. This CDR3 has 15 amino acids. CDR3 sequence reads: CASSLTTGVDYGYTF. CDR3 DNA: TGTGCCAGCAGCTTAACGACAGGGGTAGACTATGGCTACACCTTC.

The rearrangement uses TRBV28 and TRBJ2-1, with TRBD2 matching over 13 bases. This CDR3 region has 16 residues. J lost 5 bases, V lost 1 base, and 2 bases had no gene match. Germline CDR1 MDHEN, CDR2 SYDVKM. The DNA of the CDR3 is TGTGCCAGCAGTTTATACGGGACTAGCGGGAACAATGAGCAGTTCTTC. Its translation is CASSLYGTSGNNEQFF.

The chain links TRBV27 to TRBJ2-7; TRBD1 matches at 10 bases. The V gene's germline CDR1 is MNHEY and CDR2 SMNVEV (reference sequence). V lost 3 bases and J lost 4; bases outside the gene matches: 12. This CDR3 is built from 17 residues. The CDR3 reads CASSLGTGVPVGYEQYF. The CDR3 coding sequence is TGTGCCAGCAGTTTGGGGACAGGGGTTCCTGTTGGGTACGAGCAGTACTTC.

This clone was recorded a few times. The chain couples TRBV5-1 to TRBJ2-7, with 7 bases matching TRBD2. V lost 3 bases, J lost 3 bases, and 9 bases stayed unmatched. The CDR3 totals 15 residues. Germline V gene data show CDR1 as SGHRS and CDR2 as YFSETQ. CDR3 protein: CASSWGGVGNYEQYF. The CDR3 nucleotides read TGCGCCAGCAGCTGGGGGGGTGTAGGAAACTACGAGCAGTACTTC.

V is TRBV28 and J is TRBJ1-5, with a possible D match to TRBD1 (5 bases). Per germline, CDR1 MDHEN and CDR2 SYDVKM. V shed 3 bases and J shed 0 bases, with 12 bases lying between them. The CDR3 extends over 16 amino acids. This chain's CDR3 is CASSFKGQYSNQPQHF. The CDR3, as DNA: TGTGCCAGCAGTTTTAAGGGGCAGTATAGCAATCAGCCCCAGCATTTT.

The chain employs TRBV14 and TRBJ1-2; TRBD1 might be the D (5 bases). V was shortened by 1 base and J by 4 bases, with 16 bases between the two germline ends. CDR1 SGHDN and CDR2 FVKESK come from the germline V gene. The CDR3 extends over 16 amino acids. In DNA form, the CDR3 reads TGTGCCAGCAGCCAAGCTACACAGGCCTATCTCTATGGCTACACCTTC. Translated, it gives CASSQATQAYLYGYTF.

V is TRBV19 and J is TRBJ2-1; 12 bases are a match to TRBD2. The CDR3 has 15 residues. Germline V gene sequence: CDR1 LNHDA, CDR2 SQIVND (reference sequence). Germline trimming cut 5 bases from V and 7 bases from J; bases unmatched to any gene: 6. The CDR3 region has the DNA TGTGCCAGTAGTCCGGGACTAGCGGGTCAAAATGAGCAGTTCTTC. Protein sequence: CASSPGLAGQNEQFF.

J is TRBJ1-6 and V is TRBV2; 7 bases match TRBD1. Germline V lookup: CDR1 SNHLY, CDR2 FYNNEI. The CDR3 has 13 amino acids. With 6 bases clipped from V and 7 bases from J, the junction kept 3 bases outside the gene matches. The CDR3 bases are TGTGCCAGCAGAGGACAGGAGAATTCACCCCTCCACTTT. Translating gives CASRGQENSPLHF.

V is TRBV5-1 and J is TRBJ1-1; no clear D. CDR3 length: 16 amino acids. Trimming took 0 bases from V and 2 from J, leaving 14 bases between them. Germline CDR1 and CDR2: SGHRS and YFSETQ. The CDR3 nucleotides are TGCGCCAGCAGCTTGGCCATTCCGGGGTTAAACACTGAAGCTTTCTTT. It specifies CASSLAIPGLNTEAFF.

The chain has TRBV6-5 and TRBJ1-4; 7 bases are a match to TRBD1. The CDR3 runs to 12 residues. CDR1 and CDR2 from the germline V gene are MNHEY and SVGAGI. Germline trimming cut 4 bases from V and 8 bases from J; bases unmatched to any gene: 1. The CDR3 protein is CASSSGQEKLFF. The CDR3 nucleotides are TGTGCCAGCAGTTCGGGACAGGAAAAACTGTTTTTT.